Listed here are 5 T cell receptor beta chains from one sample, sequenced in a study of blood T cell repertoires in COVID-19. Using immunoSEQ multiplex PCR, the repertoire was profiled, and TCRdb retains in-frame clones only, with some absent. The sample lists some 160,000 clones; approximately 91% were seen once. Sequenced material: peripheral blood. The receptors derive from a man aged 18 to 30 with acute or convalescent COVID-19.

This clone was detected only once. This chain links TRBV12-3 or TRBV12-4 with TRBJ2-7; maybe TRBD2 (6 bases). The length of the CDR3 is 11 residues. With 3 bases removed from V and 6 bases from J, the gap between germline ends came to 6 bases. CDR3 region: CASSLGGEQYF. The CDR3 coding sequence is TGTGCCAGCAGTTTGGGGGGCGAGCAGTACTTC.

The V gene is TRBV29-1, the J gene TRBJ1-1, with 8 bases identical to TRBD1. V shed 6 bases, J shed 1 base, and the junction held 4 bases outside the gene matches. The CDR3 is 13 amino acids. Germline lookup yields CDR1 SQVTM and CDR2 ANQGSEA. CDR3 loop: CSVATGGNTEAFF. The DNA for the CDR3 is TGCAGCGTAGCCACAGGGGGGAACACTGAAGCTTTCTTT.

The genes are TRBV3-1 (or the pseudogene TRBV3-2) and TRBJ2-7; TRBD1 matches at 7 bases. The trim removed 8 bases at V and 4 bases at J, leaving 5 bases unmatched. The CDR3 has 12 amino acids. Germline V gene sequence: CDR1 LGHDT, CDR2 YNNKEL (reference sequence). The CDR3 loop is CASGRRGYEQYF. CDR3 nucleotide sequence: TGTGCCAGCGGGCGCAGGGGGTACGAGCAGTACTTC.

V and J are TRBV5-1 and TRBJ1-3; no clear D gene. V was clipped by 5 bases and J by 0 bases, with 15 bases between them. Germline CDR1 and CDR2: SGHRS and YFSETQ. CDR3 length: 16 amino acids. The CDR3 coding sequence is TGCGCCAGCAGACCTGACACCCCGAGCTCTGGAAACACCATATATTTT. Translation: CASRPDTPSSGNTIYF.

V is TRBV6-5 and J is TRBJ2-1, with TRBD2 identical over 7 bases. V gave up 6 bases and J gave up 7 bases; unmatched junction bases: 3. CDR3 length: 12 amino acids. Germline V lookup: CDR1 MNHEY, CDR2 SVGAGI. CDR3: CASRNGGNEQFF. The CDR3 DNA follows: TGTGCCAGCAGAAACGGGGGGAATGAGCAGTTCTTC.